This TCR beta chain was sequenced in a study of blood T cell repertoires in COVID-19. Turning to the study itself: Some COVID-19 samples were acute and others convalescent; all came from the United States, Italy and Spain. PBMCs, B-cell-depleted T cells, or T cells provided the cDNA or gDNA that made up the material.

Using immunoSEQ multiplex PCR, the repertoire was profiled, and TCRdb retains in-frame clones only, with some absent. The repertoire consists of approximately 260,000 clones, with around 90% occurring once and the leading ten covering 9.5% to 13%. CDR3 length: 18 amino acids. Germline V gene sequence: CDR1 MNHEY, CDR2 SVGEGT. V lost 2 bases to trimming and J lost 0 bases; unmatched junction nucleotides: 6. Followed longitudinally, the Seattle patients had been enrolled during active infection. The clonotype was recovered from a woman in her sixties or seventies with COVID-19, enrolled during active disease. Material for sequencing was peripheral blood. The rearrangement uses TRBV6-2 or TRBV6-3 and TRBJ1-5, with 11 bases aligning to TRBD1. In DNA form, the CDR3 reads TGTGCCAGCAGTTACCACCTTGGACAGGGGGCTAGCAATCAGCCCCAGCATTTT. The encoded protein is CASSYHLGQGASNQPQHF.